This T cell receptor beta chain comes out of a study of response to subunit inactivated influenza vaccine. TCRdb recomputed calls from the RT-PCR reads with MiXCR, one row per CDR3 protein. The sample contains 180,000 or so distinct CDR3 sequences, more than 10% of which appear only once. This clonotype was seen a few times. This CDR3 contains 15 residues. Germline CDR1 reads SGHRS; CDR2 reads YFSETQ. V was trimmed by 4 bases and J by 4 bases, leaving 18 bases between them. The same specimen was also included in a second study, on T cells expressing NK-cell markers. From that study: Making the TCR beta cDNA relied on 5'RACE template switching with UMIs. Sequencing of TCR beta repertoires drew on sorted CD3+CD56+NKG2C+, CD3+CD56+NKG2C- and CD3+CD56-NKG2C+ T cells. In five to seven donors, dominant CD3+CD56+NKG2C+ clonotypes ranked among the top 10 CD8+ clonotypes. These clonotypes, the leaders elsewhere, also led the CD3+CD56-NKG2C+ fraction in four donors. Certain NKG2C+ T cell clones were expanded, and their HCMV specificity remained unclear.

The specimen was CD8+ T cells sorted from PBMCs, collected about 11 days after vaccination. This chain uses TRBV5-1 with TRBJ2-7; TRBD1 or TRBD2 may be the D gene (6 bases each). The TCR sequence derives from a man between 50 and 59 years old who received an inactivated influenza vaccine. This chain's CDR3 is CASSQAWGARYEQYF. The CDR3 coding sequence is TGCGCCAGCAGCCAGGCGTGGGGGGCACGGTACGAGCAGTACTTC.